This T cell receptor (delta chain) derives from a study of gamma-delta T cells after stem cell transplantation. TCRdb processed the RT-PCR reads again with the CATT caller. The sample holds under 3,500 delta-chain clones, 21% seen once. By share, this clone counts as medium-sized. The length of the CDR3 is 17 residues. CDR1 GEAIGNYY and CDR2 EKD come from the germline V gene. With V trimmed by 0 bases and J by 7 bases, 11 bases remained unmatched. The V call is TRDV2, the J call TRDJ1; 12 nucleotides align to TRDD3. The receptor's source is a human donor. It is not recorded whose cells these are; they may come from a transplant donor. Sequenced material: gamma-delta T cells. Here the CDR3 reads CACDTLAGGYERGKLIF. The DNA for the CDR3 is TGTGCCTGTGACACCCTCGCTGGGGGATACGAGAGGGGTAAACTCATCTTT.